This T cell receptor beta chain was found in a study of blood T cell repertoires in COVID-19. Across the study: Sites across the United States, Italy and Spain contributed samples from acute and convalescent COVID-19.

The CDR3 covers 18 residues. Germline V CDR1 and CDR2: KGHDR, SFDVKD. The V gene end was trimmed by 3 bases and the J gene end by 5 bases; junction bases not matched to a gene: 13. Source study methods: For nucleated cells, counts were estimated from reference gene primer amplification. Sequencing used immunoSEQ multiplex PCR; TCRdb keeps in-frame clones, though not all of them. That table is the source of V, J and clone size, and D and trimming were worked out from the DNA. The sample carries more than 85,000 clones, roughly 80% recorded once. The source material was peripheral blood. The chain combines TRBV24-1 with TRBJ2-2; 8 positions match TRBD2. The TCR sequence derives from a man older than 75 with acute or convalescent COVID-19. CDR3: CATSDLTTGTRNTGELFF. In DNA form, the CDR3 reads TGTGCCACCAGTGATCTGACTACCGGGACTAGAAATACCGGGGAGCTGTTTTTT.